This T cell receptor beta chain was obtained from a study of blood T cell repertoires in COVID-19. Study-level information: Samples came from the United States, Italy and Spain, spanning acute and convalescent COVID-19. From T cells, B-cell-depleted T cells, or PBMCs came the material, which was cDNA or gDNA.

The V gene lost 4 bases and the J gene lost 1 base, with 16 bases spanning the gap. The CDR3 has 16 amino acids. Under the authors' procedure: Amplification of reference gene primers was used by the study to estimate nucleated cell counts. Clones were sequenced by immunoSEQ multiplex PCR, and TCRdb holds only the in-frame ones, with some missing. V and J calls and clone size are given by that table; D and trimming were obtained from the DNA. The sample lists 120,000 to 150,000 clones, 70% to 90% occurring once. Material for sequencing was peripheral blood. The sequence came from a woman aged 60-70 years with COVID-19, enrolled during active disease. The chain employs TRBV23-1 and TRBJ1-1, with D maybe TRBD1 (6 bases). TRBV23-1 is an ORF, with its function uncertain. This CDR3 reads CASSPSGGPRNTEAFF. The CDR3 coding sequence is TGCGCCAGCAGTCCCTCGGGGGGGCCCAGGAACACTGAAGCTTTCTTT.